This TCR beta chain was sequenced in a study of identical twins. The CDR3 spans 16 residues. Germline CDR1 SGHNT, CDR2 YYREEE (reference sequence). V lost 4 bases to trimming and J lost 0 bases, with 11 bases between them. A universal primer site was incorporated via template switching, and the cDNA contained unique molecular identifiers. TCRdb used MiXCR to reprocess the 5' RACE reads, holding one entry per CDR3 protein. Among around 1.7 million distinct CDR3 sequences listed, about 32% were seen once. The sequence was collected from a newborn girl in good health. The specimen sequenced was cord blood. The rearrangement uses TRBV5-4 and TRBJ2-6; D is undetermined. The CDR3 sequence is CASSGLSSSGANVLTF. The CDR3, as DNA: TGTGCCAGCAGCGGGCTCTCTAGCTCTGGGGCCAACGTCCTGACTTTC. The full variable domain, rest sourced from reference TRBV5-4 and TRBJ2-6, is ETGVTQSPTHLIKTRGQQVTLRCSSQSGHNTVSWYQQALGQGPQFIFQYYREEENGRGNFPPRFSGLQFPNYSSELNVNALELDDSALYLCASSGLSSSGANVLTFGAGSRLTVL.